The source of this T cell receptor (beta chain) is a study of T cells in Graves' hyperthyroidism and ophthalmopathy. Study-wide findings and caveats: Using 13 V-J features, a model discriminated ophthalmopathy from stable hyperthyroidism.

Only a few counts were recorded for this clonotype. Its cognate antigen is unknown. Germline V gene lookup returns CDR1 DFQATT and CDR2 SNEGSKA (reference sequence). The CDR3 extends over 12 amino acids. Between the trimmed V and J ends, which lost 3 bases and 3 bases, there was a span of 8 bases. What was amplified from RNA transcripts were TCR beta CDR3 regions. The HTBI set primed first-round TCR CDR3 RT-PCR. TCRdb reprocessed the multiplex PCR reads with MiXCR, giving one entry per CDR3 protein. The sample comprises under 400,000 distinct CDR3 sequences, roughly 23% of which are singletons, and roughly 52% rests with the top ten.

Sequencing was performed on blood. The rearrangement links TRBV20-1 to TRBJ1-2, with a tentative D call TRBD1 (6 bases). The sequence derives from a woman in her forties or fifties with Graves' hyperthyroidism. The CDR3 region has the DNA TGCAGTGCTAGGGGGGCGGACTATGGCTACACCTTC. Its protein product is CSARGADYGYTF.